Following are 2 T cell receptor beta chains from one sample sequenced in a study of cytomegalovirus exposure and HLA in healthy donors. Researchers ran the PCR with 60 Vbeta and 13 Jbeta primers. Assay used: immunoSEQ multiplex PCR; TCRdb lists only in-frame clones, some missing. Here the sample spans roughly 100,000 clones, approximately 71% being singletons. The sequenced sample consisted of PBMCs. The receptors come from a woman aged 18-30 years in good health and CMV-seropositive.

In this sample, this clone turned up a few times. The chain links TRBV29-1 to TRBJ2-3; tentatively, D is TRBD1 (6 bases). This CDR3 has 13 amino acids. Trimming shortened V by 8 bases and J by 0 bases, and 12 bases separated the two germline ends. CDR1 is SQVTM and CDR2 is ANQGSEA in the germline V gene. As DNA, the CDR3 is TGCAGCTTTCAGACAGGCAGCACAGATACGCAGTATTTT. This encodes CSFQTGSTDTQYF.

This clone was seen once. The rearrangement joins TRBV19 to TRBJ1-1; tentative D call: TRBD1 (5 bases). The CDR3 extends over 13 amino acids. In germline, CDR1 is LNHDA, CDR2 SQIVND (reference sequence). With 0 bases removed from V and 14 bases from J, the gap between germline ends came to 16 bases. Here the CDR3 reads CASSIDSQGHPFF. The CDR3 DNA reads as TGTGCCAGTAGTATAGATTCGCAGGGCCATCCATTCTTT. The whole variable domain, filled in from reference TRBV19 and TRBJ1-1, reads DGGITQSPKYLFRKEGQNVTLSCEQNLNHDAMYWYRQDPGQGLRLIYYSQIVNDFQKGDIAEGYSVSREKKESFPLTVTSAQKNPTAFYLCASSIDSQGHPFFGQGTRLTVV.